Each of the 7 T cell receptor beta chains below was sequenced from the same sample in a study of blood T cell repertoires in COVID-19. TCRdb's table, derived via immunoSEQ multiplex PCR, lists solely in-frame clones and lacks some. The data show tens of thousands of clones, with around 74% seen just once and around 21% held by the top ten. Sequencing input: peripheral blood. Receptors were obtained from an older man with acute or convalescent COVID-19.

The chain joins TRBV28 to TRBJ2-7; 8 bases line up with TRBD2. The CDR3 spans 14 residues. V trimming: 5 bases; J trimming: 7 bases; junction bases outside the gene matches: 10. Per the germline V gene, CDR1 is MDHEN and CDR2 is SYDVKM. Here the CDR3 reads CASSSPGLGVEQYF. DNA of the CDR3: TGTGCCAGCAGTAGCCCGGGACTAGGAGTTGAGCAGTACTTC.

The chain employs TRBV3-1 (or the pseudogene TRBV3-2) and TRBJ1-1; unclear D gene. Germline-derived CDR1 and CDR2 are LGHDT and YNNKEL (reference sequence). The CDR3 totals 11 residues. The germline V and J ends were trimmed by 5 bases and 4 bases, with 5 bases remaining between them. The CDR3 nucleotides read TGTGCCAGCAGCGGGCTCACTGAAGCTTTCTTT. Protein sequence: CASSGLTEAFF.

This chain joins TRBV28 and TRBJ1-6; D call uncertain. Trimming removed 2 bases at V and 1 base at J, with 6 bases between. This CDR3 has 15 residues. Germline loops: CDR1 MDHEN, CDR2 SYDVKM. CDR3 sequence: CASSLAWSYNSPLHF. DNA for the CDR3: TGTGCCAGCAGTTTAGCGTGGTCCTATAATTCACCCCTCCACTTT.

The chain couples TRBV5-1 to TRBJ1-5; TRBD1 agrees at 12 bases. The length of the CDR3 is 15 residues. V was pared by 4 bases and J by 10 bases, with 9 bases of the junction left unmatched. Germline CDR1 SGHRS, CDR2 YFSETQ. CDR3 coding DNA: TGCGCCAGCAGCCCCGGGACAGGGGGCAGGGACCCCCAGCATTTT. Its protein is CASSPGTGGRDPQHF.

The rearrangement links TRBV5-1 to TRBJ2-5; 12 bases line up with TRBD2. The CDR3 totals 13 residues. Trimming cost V 4 bases and J 10 bases; bases outside gene matches: 5. CDR1 and CDR2 from the germline V gene are SGHRS and YFSETQ. The DNA of the CDR3 is TGCGCCAGCAGCCCCCTGGGACTAGCGGGCCAGTACTTC. Translated, it gives CASSPLGLAGQYF.

The V gene is TRBV6-6, the J gene TRBJ2-4; 8 bases agree with TRBD1. This CDR3 has 13 residues. V lost 7 bases and J lost 9; bases outside the gene matches: 8. Germline CDR1 reads MNHNY; CDR2 reads SVGAGI (reference sequence). The DNA for the CDR3 is TGTGCCAGCAACCCGACAGGGGACGTCATTCAGTACTTC. Translation: CASNPTGDVIQYF.

This clone has only one observation. CDR3 region: CASSLGAQGTGELFF. In DNA form, the CDR3 reads TGTGCCAGCAGCTTGGGGGCTCAGGGCACCGGGGAGCTGTTTTTT. This sequence joins TRBV7-9 and TRBJ2-2; TRBD1 is a possible D gene (6 bases). Trimming cost V 3 bases and J 4 bases, with 12 bases left between them. Germline values: CDR1 SEHNR, CDR2 FQNEAQ (reference sequence). CDR3 size: 15 residues.